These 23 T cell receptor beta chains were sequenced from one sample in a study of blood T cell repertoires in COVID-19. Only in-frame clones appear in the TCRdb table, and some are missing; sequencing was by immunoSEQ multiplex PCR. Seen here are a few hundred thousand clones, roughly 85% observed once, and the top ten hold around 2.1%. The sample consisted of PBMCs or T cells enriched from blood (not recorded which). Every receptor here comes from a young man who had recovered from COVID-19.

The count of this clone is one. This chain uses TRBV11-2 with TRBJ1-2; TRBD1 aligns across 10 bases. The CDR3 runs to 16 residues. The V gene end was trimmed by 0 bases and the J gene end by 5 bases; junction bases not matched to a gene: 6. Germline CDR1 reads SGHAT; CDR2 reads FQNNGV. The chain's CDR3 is CASSLDRDRGLYGYTF. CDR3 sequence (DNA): TGTGCCAGCAGCTTAGACCGGGACAGGGGTTTATATGGCTACACCTTC.

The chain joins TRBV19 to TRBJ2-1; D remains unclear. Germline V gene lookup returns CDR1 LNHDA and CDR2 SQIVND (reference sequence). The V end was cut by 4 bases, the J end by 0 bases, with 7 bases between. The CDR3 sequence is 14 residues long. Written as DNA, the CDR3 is TGTGCCAGTAGTAGTCTGAGCTCCTACAATGAGCAGTTCTTC. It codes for CASSSLSSYNEQFF. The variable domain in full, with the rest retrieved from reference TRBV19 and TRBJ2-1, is DGGITQSPKYLFRKEGQNVTLSCEQNLNHDAMYWYRQDPGQGLRLIYYSQIVNDFQKGDIAEGYSVSREKKESFPLTVTSAQKNPTAFYLCASSSLSSYNEQFFGPGTRLTVL.

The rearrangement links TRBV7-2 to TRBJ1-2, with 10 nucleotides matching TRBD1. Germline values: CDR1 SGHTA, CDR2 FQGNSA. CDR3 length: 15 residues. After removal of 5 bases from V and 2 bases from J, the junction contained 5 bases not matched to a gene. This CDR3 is CASSAWDRGNYGYTF. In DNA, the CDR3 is TGTGCCAGCAGCGCCTGGGACAGGGGCAACTATGGCTACACCTTC.

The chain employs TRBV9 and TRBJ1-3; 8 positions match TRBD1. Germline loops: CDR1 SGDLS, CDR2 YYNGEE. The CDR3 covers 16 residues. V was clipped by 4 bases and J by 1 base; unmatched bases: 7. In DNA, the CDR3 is TGTGCCAGCAGCCTACCCCGGACAGGGTCTGGAAACACCATATATTTT. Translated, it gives CASSLPRTGSGNTIYF.

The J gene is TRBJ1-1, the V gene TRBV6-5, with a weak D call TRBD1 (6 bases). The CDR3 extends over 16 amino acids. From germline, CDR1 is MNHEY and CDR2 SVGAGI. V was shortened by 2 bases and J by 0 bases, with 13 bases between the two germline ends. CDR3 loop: CASSYERGAMNTEAFF. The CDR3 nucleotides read TGTGCCAGCAGTTACGAGCGGGGGGCCATGAACACTGAAGCTTTCTTT.

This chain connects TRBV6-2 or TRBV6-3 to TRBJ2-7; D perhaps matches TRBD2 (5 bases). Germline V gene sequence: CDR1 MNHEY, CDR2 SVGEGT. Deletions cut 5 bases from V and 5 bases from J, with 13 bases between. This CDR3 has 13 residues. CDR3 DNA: TGTGCCAGCAGTCCGACCCGGGGAAACGAGCAGTACTTC. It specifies CASSPTRGNEQYF.

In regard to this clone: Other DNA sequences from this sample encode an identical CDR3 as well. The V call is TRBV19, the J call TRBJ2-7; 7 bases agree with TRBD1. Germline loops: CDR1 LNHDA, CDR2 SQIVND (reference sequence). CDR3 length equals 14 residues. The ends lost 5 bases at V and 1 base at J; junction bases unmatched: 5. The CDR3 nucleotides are TGTGCCAGTAGTGTCCGGGACAGTTCCTACGAGCAGTACTTC. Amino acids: CASSVRDSSYEQYF.

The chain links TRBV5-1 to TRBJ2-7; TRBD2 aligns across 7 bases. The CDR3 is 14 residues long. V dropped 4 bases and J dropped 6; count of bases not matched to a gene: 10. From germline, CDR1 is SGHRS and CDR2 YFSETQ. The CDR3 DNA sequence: TGCGCCAGCAGCCGAGGTGGAGGGAGGGGCGAGCAGTACTTC. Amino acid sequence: CASSRGGGRGEQYF.

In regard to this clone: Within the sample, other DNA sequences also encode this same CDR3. CDR3 loop: CASSPRGLNTEAFF. CDR3 DNA: TGTGCCAGCTCACCTCGCGGACTTAACACTGAAGCTTTCTTT. The chain uses TRBV18 and TRBJ1-1; no definite D call. Trimming stripped 3 bases from V and 2 bases from J, with 10 bases between. CDR1 is KGHSH and CDR2 is LQKENI in the germline V gene. The CDR3 runs to 14 residues.

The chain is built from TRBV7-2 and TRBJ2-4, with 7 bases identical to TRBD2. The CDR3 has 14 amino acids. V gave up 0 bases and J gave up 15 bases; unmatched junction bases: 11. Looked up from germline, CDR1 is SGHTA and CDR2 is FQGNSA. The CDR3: CASSLAWETSPLYF. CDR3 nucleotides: TGTGCCAGCAGCTTAGCCTGGGAGACTAGCCCTTTGTACTTC.

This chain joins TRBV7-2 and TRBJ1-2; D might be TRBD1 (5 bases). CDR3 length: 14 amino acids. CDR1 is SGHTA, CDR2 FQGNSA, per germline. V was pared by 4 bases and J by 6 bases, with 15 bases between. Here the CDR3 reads CASSSIPQTDGYTF. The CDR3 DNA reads TGTGCCAGCAGCTCAATACCACAGACAGATGGCTACACCTTC.

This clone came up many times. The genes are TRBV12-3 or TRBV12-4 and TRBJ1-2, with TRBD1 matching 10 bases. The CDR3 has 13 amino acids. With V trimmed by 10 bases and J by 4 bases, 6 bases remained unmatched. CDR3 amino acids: CATDRTGGYGYTF. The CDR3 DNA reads TGTGCCACCGACCGGACAGGGGGCTATGGCTACACCTTC.

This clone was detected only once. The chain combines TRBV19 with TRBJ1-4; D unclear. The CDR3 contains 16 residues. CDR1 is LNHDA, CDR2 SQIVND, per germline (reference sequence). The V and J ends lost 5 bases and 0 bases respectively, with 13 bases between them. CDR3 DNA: TGTGCCAGTAGTCCCCTAGAAACCACAACTAATGAAAAACTGTTTTTT. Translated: CASSPLETTTNEKLFF.

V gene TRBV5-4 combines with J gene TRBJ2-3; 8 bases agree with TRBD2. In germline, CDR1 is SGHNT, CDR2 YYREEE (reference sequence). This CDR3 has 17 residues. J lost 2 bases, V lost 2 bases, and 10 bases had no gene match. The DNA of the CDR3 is TGTGCCAGCAGCTTTTTGGCGAGCGGGGGCCTCACAGATACGCAGTATTTT. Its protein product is CASSFLASGGLTDTQYF.

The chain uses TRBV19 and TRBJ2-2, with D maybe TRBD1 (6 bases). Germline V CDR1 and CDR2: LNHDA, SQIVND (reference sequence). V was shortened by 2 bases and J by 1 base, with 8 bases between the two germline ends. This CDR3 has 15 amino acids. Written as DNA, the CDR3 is TGTGCCAGTAGTATACCGGGACAGAACACCGGGGAGCTGTTTTTT. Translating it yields CASSIPGQNTGELFF.

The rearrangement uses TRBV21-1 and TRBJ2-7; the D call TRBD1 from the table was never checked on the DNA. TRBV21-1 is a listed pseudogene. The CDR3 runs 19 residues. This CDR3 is CASSKEGQGGPRSPYEQYF. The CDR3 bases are TGTGCCAGCAGCAAAGAAGGACAGGGGGGACCTCGAAGTCCCTACGAGCAGTACTTC.

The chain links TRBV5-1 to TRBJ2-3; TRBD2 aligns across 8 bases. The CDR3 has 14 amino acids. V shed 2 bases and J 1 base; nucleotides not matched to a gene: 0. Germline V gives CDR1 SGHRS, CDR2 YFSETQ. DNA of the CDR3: TGCGCCAGCAGCTTAGCGGGGGGCACAGATACGCAGTATTTT. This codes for CASSLAGGTDTQYF.

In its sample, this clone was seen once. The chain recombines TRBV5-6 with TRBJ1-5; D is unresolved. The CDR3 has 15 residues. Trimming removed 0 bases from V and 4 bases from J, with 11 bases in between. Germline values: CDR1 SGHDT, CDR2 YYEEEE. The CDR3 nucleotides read TGTGCCAGCAGCTTGGGGCCCGATCCGAATCAGCCCCAGCATTTT. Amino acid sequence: CASSLGPDPNQPQHF.

DNA for the CDR3: TGTGCCAGCAACTTGTCCCCCTATGGCTACACCTTC. As protein: CASNLSPYGYTF. This chain connects TRBV6-5 to TRBJ1-2; D uncertain. V shed 7 bases and J shed 4 bases, with 10 bases lying between them. The CDR3 has 12 residues. Germline V gives CDR1 MNHEY, CDR2 SVGAGI.

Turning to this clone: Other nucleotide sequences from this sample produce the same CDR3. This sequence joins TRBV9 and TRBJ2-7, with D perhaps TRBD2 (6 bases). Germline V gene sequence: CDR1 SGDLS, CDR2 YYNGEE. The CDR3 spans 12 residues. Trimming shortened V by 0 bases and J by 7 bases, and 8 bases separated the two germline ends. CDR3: CASSVVGGEQYF. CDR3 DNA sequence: TGTGCCAGCAGCGTAGTGGGGGGAGAGCAGTACTTC.

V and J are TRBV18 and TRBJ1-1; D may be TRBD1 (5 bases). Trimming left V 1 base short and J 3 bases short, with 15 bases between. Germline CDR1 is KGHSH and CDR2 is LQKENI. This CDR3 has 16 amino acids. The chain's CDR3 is CASSPLISGGDTEAFF. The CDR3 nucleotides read TGTGCCAGCTCACCACTTATCTCGGGGGGGGACACTGAAGCTTTCTTT. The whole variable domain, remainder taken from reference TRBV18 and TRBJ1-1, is NAGVMQNPRHLVRRRGQEARLRCSPMKGHSHVYWYRQLPEEGLKFMVYLQKENIIDESGMPKERFSAEFPKEGPSILRIQQVVRGDSAAYFCASSPLISGGDTEAFFGQGTRLTVV.

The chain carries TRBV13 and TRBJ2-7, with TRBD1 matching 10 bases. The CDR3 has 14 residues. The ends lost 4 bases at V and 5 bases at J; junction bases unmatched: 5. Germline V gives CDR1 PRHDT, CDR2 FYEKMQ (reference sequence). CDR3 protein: CASSSGTGVNEQYF. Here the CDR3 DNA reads TGTGCCAGCAGCTCCGGGACAGGGGTTAACGAGCAGTACTTC.

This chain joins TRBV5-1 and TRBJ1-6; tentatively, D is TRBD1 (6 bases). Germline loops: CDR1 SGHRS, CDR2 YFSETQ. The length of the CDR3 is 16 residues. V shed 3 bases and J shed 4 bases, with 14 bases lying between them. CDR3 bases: TGCGCCAGCAGCTCGATGGACAGCCATTATAATTCACCCCTCCACTTT. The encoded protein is CASSSMDSHYNSPLHF.